This T cell receptor beta chain stems from a study of blood T cell repertoires in COVID-19. About the study: COVID-19 samples collected from the United States, Italy and Spain covered acute and convalescent phases. The analysed material was cDNA or gDNA that came from T cells, B-cell-depleted T cells, or PBMCs.

Per the original methods: Reference gene primer amplification gave estimated nucleated cell counts. The assay was immunoSEQ multiplex PCR, and TCRdb's table has in-frame clones only and misses some. V and J calls and clone size are copied from that table; D and trimming were computed from the DNA. The sample lists some 240,000 clones; roughly 88% were seen once. This clone is a singleton in its sample. CDR1 and CDR2 from the germline V gene are SGHRS and YFSETQ. J was trimmed by 5 bases and V by 0 bases; bases with no gene match: 7. The CDR3 covers 15 residues. Specimen: peripheral blood. This receptor was identified in a woman aged 40 to 49 who had recovered from COVID-19. The chain joins TRBV5-1 to TRBJ2-7, with 8 bases aligning to TRBD1. The CDR3 here is CASSLGFGQGNEQYF. The CDR3 DNA reads as TGCGCCAGCAGCTTGGGGTTTGGACAGGGAAACGAGCAGTACTTC. Variable domain in full (rest from reference TRBV5-1 and TRBJ2-7): KAGVTQTPRYLIKTRGQQVTLSCSPISGHRSVSWYQQTPGQGLQFLFEYFSETQRNKGNFPGRFSGRQFSNSRSEMNVSTLELGDSALYLCASSLGFGQGNEQYFGPGTRLTVT.